The 25 T cell receptor beta chains below were found in one sample sequenced in a study of blood T cell repertoires in COVID-19. Clones were sequenced by immunoSEQ multiplex PCR, and TCRdb holds only the in-frame ones, with some missing. The sample lists about 150,000 clones, about 85% occurring once. The specimen was peripheral blood. These receptors all come from a man between 60 and 75 years old with COVID-19, enrolled during active disease.

V gene TRBV29-1 combines with J gene TRBJ1-2; TRBD1 might be the D (6 bases). This CDR3 is built from 13 residues. V dropped 7 bases and J dropped 3 bases, with 15 bases sitting between them. CDR1 is SQVTM and CDR2 is ANQGSEA in the germline V gene. The CDR3 DNA sequence: TGCAGCGCCCTACCGGGGGGCCACTATGGCTACACCTTC. Its protein is CSALPGGHYGYTF.

This chain uses TRBV4-3 with TRBJ1-4; D possibly corresponds to TRBD1 (5 bases). Germline V CDR1 and CDR2: LGHNA, YSLEER. The V end was cut by 0 bases, the J end by 2 bases, with 10 bases between. The CDR3 sequence is 16 residues long. The CDR3 bases are TGCGCCAGCAGCCAAGAAGGACAACTGACTAATGAAAAACTGTTTTTT. This codes for CASSQEGQLTNEKLFF.

The J gene is TRBJ2-5, the V gene TRBV2; the D is unclear. The CDR3 runs to 14 residues. Germline assignment: CDR1 SNHLY and CDR2 FYNNEI. The ends were cut back, 6 bases at V and 4 bases at J, with 15 bases in the middle. The CDR3 spells CASSASLFGETQYF. Written as DNA, the CDR3 is TGTGCCAGCAGCGCGTCACTATTCGGAGAGACCCAGTACTTC.

This clone was seen just once. The rearrangement joins TRBV28 to TRBJ2-7, with D possibly matching TRBD1 (6 bases). The CDR3 covers 12 residues. V lost 5 bases, J lost 3 bases, and 8 bases lay in between. CDR1 MDHEN and CDR2 SYDVKM come from the germline V gene. CDR3 region: CASSGTIYEQYF. CDR3 DNA sequence: TGTGCCAGCAGTGGGACAATCTACGAGCAGTACTTC.

This chain links TRBV19 with TRBJ1-4; 7 positions agree with TRBD1. The CDR3 extends over 15 amino acids. V lost 4 bases to trimming and J lost 3 bases; unmatched junction nucleotides: 5. Germline CDR1 reads LNHDA; CDR2 reads SQIVND (reference sequence). CDR3 sequence: CASSTQGGANEKLFF. Written as DNA, the CDR3 is TGTGCCAGTAGTACCCAGGGGGGTGCTAATGAAAAACTGTTTTTT.

J is TRBJ2-7 and V is TRBV18, with D perhaps TRBD1 (6 bases). With 5 bases removed from V and 3 bases from J, the gap between germline ends came to 14 bases. There are 14 residues in the CDR3. CDR1 is KGHSH and CDR2 is LQKENI in the germline V gene. Here the CDR3 DNA reads TGTGCCAGCTCAAAGGGTGGGGGCTTCTACGAGCAGTACTTC. As protein: CASSKGGGFYEQYF.

The chain couples TRBV7-2 to TRBJ1-5, with D tentatively TRBD1 (5 bases). V lost 1 base to trimming and J lost 5 bases, with 12 bases between them. Germline values: CDR1 SGHTA, CDR2 FQGNSA. The CDR3 is 15 residues long. The CDR3 region has the DNA TGTGCCAGCAGCTTAGAAGGGGTCAGGTATCAGCCCCAGCATTTT. It is translated as CASSLEGVRYQPQHF.

The chain couples TRBV28 to TRBJ2-1; 9 nucleotides align to TRBD1. V gave up 6 bases and J gave up 13 bases; unmatched junction bases: 10. The length of the CDR3 is 13 residues. Germline CDR1 is MDHEN and CDR2 is SYDVKM. The CDR3 sequence is CASRLGQGLGQFF. The CDR3 nucleotides are TGTGCCAGCAGGTTGGGACAGGGCCTAGGTCAGTTCTTC.

The rearrangement uses TRBV6-5 and TRBJ1-3; 12 bases fit TRBD1. Trimming took 10 bases from V and 2 from J; bases not matched to a gene: 6. The CDR3 is 15 amino acids. From germline, CDR1 is MNHEY and CDR2 SVGAGI. DNA of the CDR3: TGTGCCACCCGCCGGGACAGGGGGCCTGGAAACACCATATATTTT. This encodes CATRRDRGPGNTIYF.

This rearrangement joins TRBV19 to TRBJ1-3; no clear D. Trimming cost V 10 bases and J 1 base, with 8 bases left between them. Germline CDR1 is LNHDA and CDR2 is SQIVND (reference sequence). This CDR3 has 12 amino acids. The CDR3 reads CATGRSGNTIYF. CDR3 DNA sequence: TGTGCCACCGGCAGGTCTGGAAACACCATATATTTT.

V usage is TRBV7-2 and J usage is TRBJ1-3; no definite D call. The CDR3 extends over 13 amino acids. The V and J ends lost 5 bases and 13 bases respectively, with 18 bases between them. Germline V lookup: CDR1 SGHTA, CDR2 FQGNSA. This CDR3 reads CASSHRSSPSIYF. CDR3 DNA: TGTGCCAGCAGCCACCGGAGCAGTCCGTCGATATATTTT.

This chain uses TRBV6-6 with TRBJ2-7, with 8 bases aligning to TRBD1. The germline V gene has CDR1 MNHNY and CDR2 SVGAGI (reference sequence). The V and J ends lost 7 bases and 2 bases, in that order; junction bases with no gene match: 7. The CDR3 is 14 residues long. The CDR3 spells CASKTGTGTYEQYF. The CDR3 DNA sequence: TGTGCCAGCAAGACCGGGACAGGAACCTACGAGCAGTACTTC.

The gene calls are TRBV27 and TRBJ1-5, with TRBD1 matching 11 bases. Unmatched junction bases numbered 5, after V lost 6 bases and J lost 7 bases. Germline-derived CDR1 and CDR2 are MNHEY and SMNVEV (reference sequence). This CDR3 has 14 amino acids. The CDR3 region is CASSGQGANQPQHF. As DNA, the CDR3 is TGTGCCAGCAGCGGACAGGGGGCGAACCAGCCCCAGCATTTT.

This clone appeared once. J is TRBJ1-4 and V is TRBV2; a possible D gene is TRBD1 (6 bases). Germline assignment: CDR1 SNHLY and CDR2 FYNNEI. The CDR3 sequence is 15 residues long. Trimming pared 3 bases from V and 4 bases from J, leaving 12 bases between. The CDR3 spells CASSESRRGNEKLFF. The CDR3, as DNA: TGTGCCAGCAGTGAGTCTCGCAGGGGTAATGAAAAACTGTTTTTT.

The chain carries TRBV27 and TRBJ1-6; the match to TRBD1 covers 7 bases. CDR3 size: 14 residues. V was pared by 6 bases and J by 8 bases, with 7 bases of the junction left unmatched. The germline V gene encodes CDR1 MNHEY and CDR2 SMNVEV (reference sequence). The CDR3 region has the DNA TGTGCCAGCAGAACGACAGGGAATGATTCACCCCTCCACTTT. Residues: CASRTTGNDSPLHF.

The rearrangement links TRBV4-1 to TRBJ2-6, with a weak D call TRBD1 (7 bases). V gave up 0 bases and J gave up 2 bases, with 14 bases separating them. CDR3 length equals 18 residues. Germline V gene lookup returns CDR1 MGHRA and CDR2 YSYEKL. DNA for the CDR3: TGCGCCAGCAGCCAAGATGGAGGGGGCGCAACTGGGGCCAACGTCCTGACTTTC. This encodes CASSQDGGGATGANVLTF.

The V call is TRBV29-1, the J call TRBJ1-2, with TRBD1 matching 7 bases. This CDR3 spans 11 amino acids. V trimming: 6 bases; J trimming: 4 bases; junction bases outside the gene matches: 2. CDR1 and CDR2 (germline): SQVTM, ANQGSEA. The CDR3 is CSVQGSYGYTF. DNA for the CDR3: TGCAGCGTACAGGGGAGCTATGGCTACACCTTC.

V is TRBV28 and J is TRBJ1-2; weak D call: TRBD1 (6 bases). V was cut by 7 bases and J by 3 bases, with 24 bases left in between. The CDR3 spans 17 residues. CDR1 and CDR2 from the germline V gene are MDHEN and SYDVKM. The CDR3 sequence: CASNTLPGGARDYGYTF. The CDR3 bases are TGTGCCAGCAACACCCTACCGGGGGGGGCGCGGGACTATGGCTACACCTTC.

The DNA of the CDR3 is TGTGCCAGCTCTCTGTCCGGGACAGGTGCGGGCAATCAGCCCCAGCATTTT. Translated, it gives CASSLSGTGAGNQPQHF. The V and J genes are TRBV18 and TRBJ1-5, with 8 bases matching TRBD1. Germline loops: CDR1 KGHSH, CDR2 LQKENI. This CDR3 has 17 amino acids. The V gene end was trimmed by 6 bases and the J gene end by 2 bases; junction bases not matched to a gene: 12.

The CDR3 region has the DNA TGTGCCAGTAGTATAGAGCCACAGGGGAAACCTGCCCAGCCCCAGCATTTT. Translated, it gives CASSIEPQGKPAQPQHF. The chain carries TRBV19 and TRBJ1-5, with TRBD1 matching over 7 bases. Germline V gene sequence: CDR1 LNHDA, CDR2 SQIVND (reference sequence). CDR3 length: 17 residues. V gave up 0 bases and J gave up 7 bases; unmatched junction bases: 12.

This chain links TRBV2 with TRBJ2-7; 9 bases fit TRBD2. This CDR3 comprises 15 residues. After removal of 8 bases from V and 5 bases from J, the junction contained 13 bases not matched to a gene. Germline assignment: CDR1 SNHLY and CDR2 FYNNEI. The CDR3 coding sequence is TGTGCCAGCCCCCCTGGGCGGGAGGGTGCAAACGAGCAGTACTTC. Translation gives CASPPGREGANEQYF.

J is TRBJ1-3 and V is TRBV7-9, with D hard to call. The CDR3 runs to 13 residues. Per germline, CDR1 SEHNR and CDR2 FQNEAQ (reference sequence). V gave up 5 bases and J gave up 0 bases, with 5 bases separating them. The DNA of the CDR3 is TGTGCCAGCAGCGTCCTCTCTGGAAACACCATATATTTT. Its translation is CASSVLSGNTIYF.

As DNA, the CDR3 is TGCAGCGTTGGCTGGGGCTCGGGTTACAATGAGCAGTTCTTC. This encodes CSVGWGSGYNEQFF. The genes are TRBV29-1 and TRBJ2-1, with D maybe TRBD1 (5 bases). Trimming removed 4 bases at V and 4 bases at J, with 14 bases between. Germline V gene data show CDR1 as SQVTM and CDR2 as ANQGSEA. This CDR3 spans 14 amino acids.

This chain joins TRBV5-1 and TRBJ1-1, with 7 bases fitting TRBD1. V lost 3 bases, J lost 5 bases, and 10 bases stayed unmatched. CDR1 is SGHRS, CDR2 YFSETQ, per germline. This CDR3 has 15 amino acids. The CDR3 region is CASSYPGTDQTEAFF. CDR3 nucleotides: TGCGCCAGCAGCTACCCCGGGACAGATCAGACTGAAGCTTTCTTT.

The chain employs TRBV11-3 and TRBJ2-5; no definite D call. The CDR3 has 15 residues. Germline CDR1 reads SGHNT; CDR2 reads YENEEA. V shed 3 bases and J shed 5 bases, with 16 bases lying between them. The CDR3 reads CASSLGPVPPETQYF. DNA of the CDR3: TGTGCCAGCAGCTTGGGCCCAGTCCCTCCGGAGACCCAGTACTTC. The entire variable domain, with the rest obtained from reference TRBV11-3 and TRBJ2-5, is as follows: EAGVVQSPRYKIIEKKQPVAFWCNPISGHNTLYWYLQNLGQGPELLIRYENEEAVDDSQLPKDRFSAERLKGVDSTLKIQPAELGDSAVYLCASSLGPVPPETQYFGPGTRLLVL.